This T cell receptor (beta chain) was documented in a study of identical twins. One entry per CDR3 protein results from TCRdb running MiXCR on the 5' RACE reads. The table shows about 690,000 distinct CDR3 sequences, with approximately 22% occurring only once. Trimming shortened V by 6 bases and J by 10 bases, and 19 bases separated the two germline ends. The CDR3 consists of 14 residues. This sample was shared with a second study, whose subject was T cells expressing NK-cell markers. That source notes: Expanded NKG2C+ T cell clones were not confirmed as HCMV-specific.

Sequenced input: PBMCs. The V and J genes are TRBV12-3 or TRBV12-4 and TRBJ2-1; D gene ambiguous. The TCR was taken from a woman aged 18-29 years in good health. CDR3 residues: CASSLEPRVREQFF. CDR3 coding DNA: TGTGCCAGCAGCCTCGAACCTAGGGTACGGGAGCAGTTCTTC.